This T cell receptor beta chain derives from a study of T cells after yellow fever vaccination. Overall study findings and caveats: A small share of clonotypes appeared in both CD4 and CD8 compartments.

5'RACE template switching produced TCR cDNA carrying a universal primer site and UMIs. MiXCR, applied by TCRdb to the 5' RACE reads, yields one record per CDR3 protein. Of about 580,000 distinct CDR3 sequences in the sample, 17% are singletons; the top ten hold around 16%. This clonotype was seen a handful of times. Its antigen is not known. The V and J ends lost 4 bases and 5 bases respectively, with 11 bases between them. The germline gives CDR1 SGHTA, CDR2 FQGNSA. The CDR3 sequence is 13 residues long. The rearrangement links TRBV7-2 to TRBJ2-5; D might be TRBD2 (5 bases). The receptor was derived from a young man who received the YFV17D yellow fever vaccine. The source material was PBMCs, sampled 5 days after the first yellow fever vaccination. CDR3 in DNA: TGTGCCAGCAGCTCGCGAGGGTGGGAGACCCAGTACTTC. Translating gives CASSSRGWETQYF.